This T cell receptor beta chain emerged from a study of metastatic and nonmetastatic thyroid tumors. Study context: The study looked at repertoires side by side in blood and in tumor or nodule tissue from malignant and benign thyroid patients.

This CDR3 is 11 amino acids long. Germline V gene lookup returns CDR1 SQVTM and CDR2 ANQGSEA. V dropped 1 base and J dropped 3 bases, with 4 bases sitting between them. Overall study results and limits: It was reported that TCR beta diversity was significantly higher in malignant thyroid tumors than benign nodules, in blood and tumor.

Patients had received no treatment of any kind before thyroid surgery. Original data processing: Clinicopathological groups differed in CDR3, with these differences serving to build a distant-metastasis classifier for papillary thyroid cancer. With MiXCR, TCRdb reprocessed the PCR reads. TCRdb's processing, not the authors' own work, is the source of the V and J calls. The data show around 20,000 clones, 16% seen once. This clone has at least ten counts. Antigen specificity is unknown. Sequencing input: tumor tissue. This rearrangement joins TRBV29-1 to TRBJ2-7; D is unresolved. This receptor was taken from a female donor with papillary thyroid cancer or a benign thyroid nodule (not recorded which). Some clones in this sample may be carry-over from other donors' samples. For the CDR3, the DNA is TGCAGCGTTGAAGGTGACTACGAGCAGTACTTC. Amino acid sequence: CSVEGDYEQYF.